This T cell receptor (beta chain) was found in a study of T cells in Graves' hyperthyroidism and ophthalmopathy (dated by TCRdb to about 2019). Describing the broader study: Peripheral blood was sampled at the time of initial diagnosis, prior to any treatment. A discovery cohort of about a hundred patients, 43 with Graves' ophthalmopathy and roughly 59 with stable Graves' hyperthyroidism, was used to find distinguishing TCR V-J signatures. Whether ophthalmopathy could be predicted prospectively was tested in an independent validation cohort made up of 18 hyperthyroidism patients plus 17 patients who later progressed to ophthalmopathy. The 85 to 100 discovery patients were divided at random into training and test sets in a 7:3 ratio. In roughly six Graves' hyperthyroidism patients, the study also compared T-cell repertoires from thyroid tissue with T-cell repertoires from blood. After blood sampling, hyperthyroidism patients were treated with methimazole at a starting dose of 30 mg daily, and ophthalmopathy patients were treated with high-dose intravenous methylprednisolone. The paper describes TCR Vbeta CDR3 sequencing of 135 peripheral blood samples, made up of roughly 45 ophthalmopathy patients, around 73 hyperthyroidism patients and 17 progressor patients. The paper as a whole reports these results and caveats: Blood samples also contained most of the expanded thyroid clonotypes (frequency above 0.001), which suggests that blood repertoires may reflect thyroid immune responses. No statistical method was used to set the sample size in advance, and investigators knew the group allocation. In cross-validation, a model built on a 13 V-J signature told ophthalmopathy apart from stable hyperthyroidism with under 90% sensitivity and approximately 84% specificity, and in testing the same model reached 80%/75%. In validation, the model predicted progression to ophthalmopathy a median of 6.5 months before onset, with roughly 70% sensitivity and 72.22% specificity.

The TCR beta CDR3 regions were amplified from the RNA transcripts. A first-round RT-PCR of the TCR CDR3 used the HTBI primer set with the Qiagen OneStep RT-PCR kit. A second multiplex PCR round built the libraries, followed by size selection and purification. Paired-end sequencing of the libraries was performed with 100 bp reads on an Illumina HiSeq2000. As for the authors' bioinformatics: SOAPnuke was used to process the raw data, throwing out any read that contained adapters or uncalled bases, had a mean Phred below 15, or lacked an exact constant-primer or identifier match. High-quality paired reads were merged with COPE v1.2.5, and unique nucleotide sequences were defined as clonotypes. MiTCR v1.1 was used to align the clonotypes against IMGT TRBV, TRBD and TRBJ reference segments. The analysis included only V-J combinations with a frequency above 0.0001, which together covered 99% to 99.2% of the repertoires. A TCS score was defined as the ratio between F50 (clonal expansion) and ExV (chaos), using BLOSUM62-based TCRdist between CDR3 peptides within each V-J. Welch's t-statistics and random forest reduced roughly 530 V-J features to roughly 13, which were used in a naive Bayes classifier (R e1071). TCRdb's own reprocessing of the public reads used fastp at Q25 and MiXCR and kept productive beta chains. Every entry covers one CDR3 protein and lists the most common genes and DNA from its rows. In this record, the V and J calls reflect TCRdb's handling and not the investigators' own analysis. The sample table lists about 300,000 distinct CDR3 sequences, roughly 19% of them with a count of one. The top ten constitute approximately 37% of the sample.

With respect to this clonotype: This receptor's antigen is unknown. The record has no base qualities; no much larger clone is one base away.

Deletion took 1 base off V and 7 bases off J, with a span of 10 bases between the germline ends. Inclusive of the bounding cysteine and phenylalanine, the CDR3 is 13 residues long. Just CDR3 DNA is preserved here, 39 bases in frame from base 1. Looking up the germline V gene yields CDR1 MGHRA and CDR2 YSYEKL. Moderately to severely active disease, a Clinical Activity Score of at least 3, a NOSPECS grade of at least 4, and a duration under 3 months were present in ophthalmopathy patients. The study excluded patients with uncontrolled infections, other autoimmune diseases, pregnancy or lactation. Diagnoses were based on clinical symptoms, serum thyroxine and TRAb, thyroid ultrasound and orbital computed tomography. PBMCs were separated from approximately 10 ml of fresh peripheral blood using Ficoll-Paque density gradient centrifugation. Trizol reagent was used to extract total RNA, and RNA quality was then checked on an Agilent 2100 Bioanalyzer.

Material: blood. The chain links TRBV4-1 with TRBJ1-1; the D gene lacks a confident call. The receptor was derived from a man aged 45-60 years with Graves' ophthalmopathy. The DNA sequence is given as TGCGCCAGCAGCCAAGCGGCCGTGGGTGAAGCTTTCTTT. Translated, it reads CASSQAAVGEAFF.